This T cell receptor (beta chain) derives from a study of blood T cell repertoires in COVID-19 (dated by TCRdb to about 2020). About the full investigation: Samples covering the acute and convalescent phases of COVID-19 were provided by collaborators in the United States, Italy and Spain. The repertoires were released in a freely available public database meant as a resource for research on the immune response to SARS-CoV-2. The sample metadata nearly always contained a de-identified subject ID, COVID-19 status, age in years and sex. Subjects who had been exposed to COVID-19, were actively infected with it, or had recovered from it provided the deeply sampled blood TCRbeta repertoires that made up the dataset. The material from the prospective study consisted of cDNA or gDNA derived from T cells, B-cell-depleted T cells, or PBMCs. Samples were obtained from the ongoing ImmuneRACE study (first 160 participants) and from over a thousand subjects provided by 6 global collaborators. HLA class I and class II types, where available, came from metadata supplied by the sample provider rather than from assay-based typing.

Based on the germline V gene, the CDR1 and CDR2 sequences are MDHEN and SYDVKM. V ends up 2 bases short and J 4 bases short, with an unmatched junction base count of 0. Including the terminal cysteine and phenylalanine, the CDR3 comprises 13 residues. Only the CDR3 DNA is retained, 39 bases long and in frame from the first base. One collaborating source in Seattle enrolled patients during active infection and followed them longitudinally through the course of disease. Each collaborating institution followed its own protocols to collect whole blood in K2EDTA tubes. For TCRbeta analysis, collaborators shipped samples in one of three forms: frozen whole blood, isolated PBMCs, or DNA extracted from either of those sample types. TCRbeta CDR3 regions were amplified from genomic DNA using the immunoSEQ Assay, a bias-controlled multiplex PCR. Turning to the authors' computational methods: The number of nucleated cells in each sample was estimated by amplification of reference gene primers within the assay. To quantify the absolute abundance of each unique TCRbeta CDR3 rearrangement, sequence reads were collapsed and filtered. For each sample, productive Simpson clonality was calculated as the square root of Simpson's diversity index across productive rearrangements. The clones in this table, taken by TCRdb from immuneACCESS, are in-frame only. Not every clone is retained; where verified, under half of the shortfall comes from an unresolved V gene, and the cause of the rest is unknown. For V, J and clone size, that table is used; D and trimming come from the DNA. This sample comprises about 300,000 clones, approximately 90% of them detected only once. Clones ranked in the top ten supply roughly 6% of the sample.

This clone has just one count. Its antigen target is currently unknown. Base qualities are missing; no much larger clone stands one base away. Results the study describes overall, beyond this receptor: The quantity of clinical and demographic metadata differed by source and by participant and was supplied without curation.

This TCR was recovered from a woman aged 45-59 years with COVID-19, enrolled during active disease. The receptor chain draws on TRBV28 and TRBJ1-2, and 8 junction bases match TRBD1. The sequencing sample was made of peripheral blood. CDR3 reads: CASSLTGGYGYTF. The base sequence is TGTGCCAGCAGTTTAACAGGGGGCTATGGCTACACCTTC.